These 13 T cell receptor beta chains were sequenced from one sample in a study of blood T cell repertoires in COVID-19. The repertoire was sequenced with immunoSEQ multiplex PCR; TCRdb's copy has only in-frame clones and lacks some. Among roughly 120,000 clones listed, more than 75% were seen once. Material: peripheral blood. Receptors originate from a man aged 55 to 70 with acute or convalescent COVID-19.

The rearrangement links TRBV3-1 (or the pseudogene TRBV3-2) to TRBJ2-5, with D possibly TRBD1 on 6 matching bases. The germline gives CDR1 LGHDT, CDR2 YNNKEL (reference sequence). Trimming took off 0 bases at V and 2 bases at J, with 10 bases between the two ends. CDR3 length: 15 residues. The CDR3: CASSQDTGQQETQYF. DNA for the CDR3: TGTGCCAGCAGCCAAGACACAGGGCAGCAAGAGACCCAGTACTTC.

This clone was seen a few times. The chain is built from TRBV19 and TRBJ1-5, with D maybe TRBD1 (5 bases). CDR3 size: 14 residues. CDR1 LNHDA and CDR2 SQIVND come from the germline V gene (reference sequence). V dropped 6 bases and J dropped 2 bases, with 11 bases sitting between them. Here the CDR3 reads CASRSREGNQPQHF. The CDR3 nucleotides read TGTGCCAGTAGGAGCAGGGAGGGCAATCAGCCCCAGCATTTT.

J is TRBJ1-4 and V is TRBV25-1; TRBD1 matches 7 bases. Per the germline V gene, CDR1 is MGHDK and CDR2 is SYGVNS. The V and J ends lost 3 bases and 0 bases, in that order; junction bases with no gene match: 7. This CDR3 has 17 amino acids. The CDR3 coding sequence is TGTGCCAGCAGTGACTACGGGACAGCAACAACTAATGAAAAACTGTTTTTT. Its translation: CASSDYGTATTNEKLFF.

The chain combines TRBV19 with TRBJ1-5; TRBD1 might be the D (5 bases). The germline V and J ends were trimmed by 7 bases and 4 bases, with 8 bases remaining between them. The V gene's germline CDR1 is LNHDA and CDR2 SQIVND (reference sequence). This CDR3 region has 12 residues. The CDR3: CASTRTNQPQHF. The CDR3 bases are TGTGCCAGTACCCGGACAAATCAGCCCCAGCATTTT. The full variable domain, rest sourced from reference TRBV19 and TRBJ1-5, is DGGITQSPKYLFRKEGQNVTLSCEQNLNHDAMYWYRQDPGQGLRLIYYSQIVNDFQKGDIAEGYSVSREKKESFPLTVTSAQKNPTAFYLCASTRTNQPQHFGDGTRLSIL.

The chain has TRBV7-2 and TRBJ2-2; tentative D call: TRBD1 (6 bases). The V gene's germline CDR1 is SGHTA and CDR2 FQGNSA. The CDR3 has 15 amino acids. The V gene lost 5 bases and the J gene lost 4 bases, with 14 bases spanning the gap. The CDR3 region has the DNA TGTGCCAGCAGCATTCGGACCAGGGGCACCGGGGAGCTGTTTTTT. It yields the protein CASSIRTRGTGELFF.

This chain joins TRBV27 and TRBJ2-3; TRBD1 aligns across 9 bases. Unmatched junction bases numbered 8, after V lost 8 bases and J lost 2 bases. There are 15 residues in the CDR3. Per germline, CDR1 MNHEY and CDR2 SMNVEV (reference sequence). As DNA, the CDR3 is TGTGCCAGCGGGACAGGGTCGCGCTCCACAGATACGCAGTATTTT. The encoded protein is CASGTGSRSTDTQYF.

With respect to this clone: Other DNA sequences in this sample translate to the same CDR3. The chain combines TRBV7-9 with TRBJ2-7; D uncertain. This CDR3 has 13 amino acids. The germline CDR1 and CDR2 sequences are SEHNR and FQNEAQ (reference sequence). The V gene lost 4 bases and the J gene lost 2 bases, with 9 bases spanning the gap. The DNA for the CDR3 is TGTGCCAGCAGCTCAGGCAGGACCTACGAGCAGTACTTC. Translation gives CASSSGRTYEQYF. Full variable domain (remainder filled in from reference TRBV7-9 and TRBJ2-7): DTGVSQNPRHKITKRGQNVTFRCDPISEHNRLYWYRQTLGQGPEFLTYFQNEAQLEKSRLLSDRFSAERPKGSFSTLEIQRTEQGDSAMYLCASSSGRTYEQYFGPGTRLTVT.

This chain links TRBV5-1 with TRBJ1-5; D ambiguous. Trimming stripped 0 bases from V and 5 bases from J, with 9 bases between. CDR3 size: 14 residues. The germline gives CDR1 SGHRS, CDR2 YFSETQ. CDR3 sequence: CASSLAGLDQPQHF. CDR3 nucleotides: TGCGCCAGCAGCTTGGCAGGCCTCGATCAGCCCCAGCATTTT.

The gene calls are TRBV19 and TRBJ2-2, with D possibly matching TRBD2 (8 bases). CDR1 is LNHDA, CDR2 SQIVND, per germline (reference sequence). Trimming removed 6 bases from V and 6 bases from J, with 20 bases in between. The CDR3 totals 16 residues. The chain's CDR3 is CASSTPQGTSAGELFF. The CDR3 DNA reads TGTGCCAGTAGCACCCCACAGGGGACTAGTGCCGGGGAGCTGTTTTTT.

The chain employs TRBV6-1 and TRBJ2-2, with 7 bases aligning to TRBD1. The CDR3 runs to 17 residues. With V trimmed by 4 bases and J by 0 bases, 8 bases remained unmatched. Germline CDR1 is MNHNS and CDR2 is SASEGT. This CDR3 is CASSGPSGQTNTGELFF. The CDR3 nucleotides are TGTGCCAGCAGTGGCCCCTCGGGACAGACGAACACCGGGGAGCTGTTTTTT.

This chain uses TRBV29-1 with TRBJ1-4; 7 positions match TRBD1. CDR1 and CDR2 (germline): SQVTM, ANQGSEA. J lost 5 bases, V lost 1 base, and 7 bases had no gene match. This CDR3 is 15 amino acids long. CDR3 sequence (DNA): TGCAGCGTTGAAGGGGTCGGGACAGCAAATGAAAAACTGTTTTTT. Translation: CSVEGVGTANEKLFF.

This clone was recorded a few times. The chain couples TRBV6-1 to TRBJ2-7; 9 nucleotides line up with TRBD1. CDR1 is MNHNS and CDR2 is SASEGT in the germline V gene. The ends lost 4 bases at V and 3 bases at J; junction bases unmatched: 10. The length of the CDR3 is 16 residues. The CDR3 DNA reads as TGTGCCAGCAGTGTCTCAACCGGGACAGGGTACTACGAGCAGTACTTC. Protein sequence: CASSVSTGTGYYEQYF.

This clone was detected a few times. This chain links TRBV12-3 or TRBV12-4 with TRBJ2-7; no reliable D call. The CDR3 has 12 amino acids. V lost 5 bases, J lost 5 bases, and 10 bases lay in between. CDR3 coding DNA: TGTGCCAGCAGTGAGGCCCCCCACGAGCAGTACTTC. Its translation: CASSEAPHEQYF.